A selection of T cell receptor beta chains follows, all from one sample in a study of response to subunit inactivated influenza vaccine. TCRdb recomputed calls from the RT-PCR reads with MiXCR, one row per CDR3 protein. There are roughly 670,000 distinct CDR3 sequences in the sample; around 15% occur only once, and 7.5% to 9% lies in the top ten. Source: PBMCs from blood, taken roughly 15 days before vaccination. These receptors were collected from a man aged 50-59 years who received an inactivated influenza vaccine. Both conserved end residues are part of each CDR3. The order of the fields is V gene, J gene, D gene, CDR3 protein. A D gene is named only where the DNA matches it firmly.

>TRBV6-2/TRBV6-3|TRBJ2-2|.
CASSYTTGSLTGELFF
>TRBV27|TRBJ2-5|.
CASSLVGWVQETQYF
>TRBV5-1|TRBJ2-1|.
CASSLRGEGSSQFF
>TRBV5-1|TRBJ2-5|.
CASSLEIGLQETQYF
>TRBV4-3|TRBJ1-2|TRBD1
CASSQDSRTGPYF
>TRBV29-1|TRBJ2-1|.
CSVGRNEQFF
>TRBV4-1|TRBJ2-4|.
CASSRFRQDIQYF
>TRBV7-9|TRBJ1-2|TRBD1
CASSPDRVNYGYTF
>TRBV11-2|TRBJ2-3|TRBD2
CASSLKGSSGGPTDTQYF
>TRBV12-3/TRBV12-4|TRBJ1-4|TRBD1
CASRTGMNEKLFF
>TRBV20-1|TRBJ2-3|.
CSARGGSTDTQYF
>TRBV14|TRBJ1-2|.
CASSQGQEANYGYTF
>TRBV6-2/TRBV6-3|TRBJ2-2|.
CASSQTYTGELFF
>TRBV5-1|TRBJ2-7|TRBD1
CASSGQGAIEQYF
>TRBV5-1|TRBJ2-2|.
CASSEGLVNTGELFF
>TRBV4-3|TRBJ1-6|.
CASSQEAGHNSPLHF
>TRBV5-1|TRBJ2-3|TRBD2
CASSLDPGPIAGDTDTQYF
>TRBV7-2|TRBJ2-1|.
CASSLGGRMDEQFF
>TRBV29-1|TRBJ2-2|.
CSVDGGLNTGELFF
>TRBV5-1|TRBJ2-1|TRBD1
CASRVPTGGRDEQFF
>TRBV4-2|TRBJ1-4|.
CASSQEMGSPASEKLFF
>TRBV15|TRBJ2-2|.
CATSPSINTVHGELFF
>TRBV6-1|TRBJ2-2|.
CASREANTGELFF
>TRBV28|TRBJ1-3|TRBD1
CAALSGGNSGNTIYF
>TRBV4-2|TRBJ2-1|.
CASSQGLEPRPSSYNEQFF
>TRBV18|TRBJ2-2|TRBD1
CASSPPGQGNTGELFF
>TRBV15|TRBJ2-2|TRBD2
CATERGAGGELFF
>TRBV11-1|TRBJ2-6|.
CASSYPGGGFSGANVLTF
>TRBV11-2|TRBJ2-3|TRBD2
CASRVTGTSLDFTDTQYF
>TRBV12-3/TRBV12-4|TRBJ2-4|.
CASSLGNSDIQYF
>TRBV7-6|TRBJ2-3|.
CASSSLRTDIMAADTQYF
>TRBV29-1|TRBJ2-4|.
CSVEDKAGANIQYF
>TRBV12-3/TRBV12-4|TRBJ2-4|.
CASSSRAAKNIQYF
>TRBV27|TRBJ2-7|.
CASSLSIGADLYEQYF
>TRBV10-3|TRBJ2-7|.
CAMRDTPMDEQYF
>TRBV20-1|TRBJ2-7|TRBD2
CGTSRNNYEQYF
>TRBV5-1|TRBJ2-7|.
CASKQESSYEQYF
>TRBV4-3|TRBJ1-2|.
CASSQVPRGGYGYTF
>TRBV12-3/TRBV12-4|TRBJ2-6|.
CASSLFLPHSGANVLTF
>TRBV29-1|TRBJ2-5|TRBD2
CSVEGGSGGYQETQYF
>TRBV20-1|TRBJ1-2|.
CSARDLDRNYGYTF
>TRBV10-3|TRBJ2-5|TRBD2
CAIRASGTETQYF
>TRBV7-9|TRBJ2-7|.
CASRQGNYEQYF
>TRBV20-1|TRBJ2-7|TRBD1
CSARTGGFTFYEQYF
>TRBV7-8|TRBJ2-3|.
CASSLLKGQYF
>TRBV4-1|TRBJ2-5|TRBD2
CASSQDPPAGVQETQYF
>TRBV11-2|TRBJ2-7|.
CASSPRTVSSYEQYF
>TRBV20-1|TRBJ2-6|.
CSASFGSGPAGANVLTF
>TRBV28|TRBJ2-7|.
CASSARGGSYEQYF
>TRBV29-1|TRBJ2-3|.
CSVEEGYSFTDTQYF